Listed below are T cell receptor beta chains from one sample, sequenced in a study of T cells in Graves' hyperthyroidism and ophthalmopathy. TCRdb re-called the multiplex PCR reads through MiXCR, storing one row per CDR3 protein. The profile shows 250,000 to 300,000 distinct CDR3 sequences, approximately 15% of them singletons. Input material: blood. The receptors derive from a woman in her forties with Graves' hyperthyroidism. Each CDR3 is given with its conserved first and last residue. Each record gives: D gene, clone size, J gene, V gene, CDR3 protein, CDR3 DNA. A D gene is named only where the DNA matches it firmly. For some rows the clone size is stated as once, few or many, or as a class when expanded; others skip it.

>TRBD1|NA|TRBJ2-2|TRBV7-9
CASSLTGSNTGELFF
TGTGCCAGCAGCTTGACAGGGTCCAACACCGGGGAGCTGTTTTTT
>TRBD2|NA|TRBJ2-1|TRBV5-1
CASSLGGGGSEQFF
TGCGCCAGCAGCTTGGGCGGGGGAGGGAGTGAGCAGTTCTTC
>NA|many|TRBJ2-7|TRBV9
CASSVAGGPEQYF
TGTGCCAGCAGCGTAGCTGGCGGACCCGAGCAGTACTTC
>TRBD2|many|TRBJ2-1|TRBV12-3/TRBV12-4
CASSFGTSGNNEQFF
TGTGCCAGCAGTTTTGGGACTAGCGGTAACAATGAGCAGTTCTTC
>NA|many|TRBJ1-1|TRBV19
CASSINTEAFF
TGTGCCAGTAGTATTAACACTGAAGCTTTCTTT
>NA|few|TRBJ2-1|TRBV5-1
CASSLVPANEQFF
TGCGCCAGCAGCTTGGTCCCAGCTAATGAGCAGTTCTTC
>TRBD1|many|TRBJ2-1|TRBV18
CASSPPGQGKQFF
TGTGCCAGCTCACCTCCGGGACAGGGGAAGCAGTTCTTC
>TRBD1|many|TRBJ1-2|TRBV7-8
CASSLLPGQAYGYTF
TGTGCCAGCAGCTTGCTCCCGGGACAGGCCTATGGCTACACCTTC
>TRBD2|many|TRBJ2-1|TRBV10-3
CAISSRTSGNNEQFF
TGTGCCATCAGTAGTCGGACTAGCGGGAACAATGAGCAGTTCTTC
>TRBD1|many|TRBJ2-4|TRBV11-2
CASSQGANIQYF
TGTGCCAGCAGCCAGGGGGCAAACATTCAGTACTTC
>NA|many|TRBJ2-7|TRBV3-1
CASSQDPTGVYEQYF
TGTGCCAGCAGCCAAGACCCAACGGGGGTTTACGAGCAGTACTTC
>NA|many|TRBJ2-3|TRBV5-1
CASSVRDQKDTQYF
TGCGCCAGCAGCGTTCGGGATCAGAAAGATACGCAGTATTTT
>NA|many|TRBJ2-2|TRBV30
CAAMGGTGELFF
TGTGCCGCCATGGGGGGCACCGGGGAGCTGTTTTTT
>NA|many|TRBJ1-1|TRBV12-5
CASGTSAMNTEAFF
TGTGCTAGTGGTACGTCAGCTATGAACACTGAAGCTTTCTTT
>TRBD2|few|TRBJ2-5|TRBV20-1
CSAGPSGRAEETQYF
TGCAGTGCGGGGCCTAGCGGGAGGGCCGAAGAGACCCAGTACTTC
>NA|many|TRBJ1-2|TRBV3-1
CASSRRGVGEGGYTF
TGTGCCAGCAGCCGGAGAGGGGTTGGAGAAGGAGGCTACACCTTC
>NA|NA|TRBJ1-1|TRBV18
CASSRGRGGTEAFF
TGTGCCAGCTCCCGAGGTAGGGGCGGCACTGAAGCTTTCTTT
>TRBD1|many|TRBJ1-5|TRBV27
CASSSGQGLGQPQHF
TGTGCCAGCAGTTCGGGACAGGGACTGGGTCAGCCCCAGCATTTT
>NA|many|TRBJ2-2|TRBV11-1
CASRHRANTGELFF
TGTGCCAGCAGGCACCGGGCGAACACCGGGGAGCTGTTTTTT
>TRBD1|once|TRBJ2-7|TRBV18
CARATGQDYEQYF
TGTGCCAGGGCCACGGGACAGGACTACGAGCAGTACTTC
>TRBD1|NA|TRBJ2-7|TRBV6-5
CASSYAGTGGNEQYF
TGTGCCAGCAGTTACGCCGGGACAGGGGGCAACGAGCAGTACTTC
>TRBD1|many|TRBJ1-2|TRBV5-1
CASSGTGTGGYTF
TGCGCCAGCAGCGGTACCGGGACAGGGGGCTACACCTTC
>NA|NA|TRBJ1-3|TRBV25-1
CASSESPADSGNTIYF
TGTGCCAGCAGTGAAAGCCCGGCAGACTCTGGAAACACCATATATTTT
>TRBD2|NA|TRBJ2-7|TRBV28
CASSLWAGGTSVTYEQYF
TGTGCCAGCAGTTTATGGGCCGGGGGGACTAGCGTAACCTACGAGCAGTACTTC
>NA|NA|TRBJ1-4|TRBV12-3/TRBV12-4
CASITTGATNEKLFF
TGTGCCAGCATCACCACCGGGGCAACTAATGAAAAACTGTTTTTT